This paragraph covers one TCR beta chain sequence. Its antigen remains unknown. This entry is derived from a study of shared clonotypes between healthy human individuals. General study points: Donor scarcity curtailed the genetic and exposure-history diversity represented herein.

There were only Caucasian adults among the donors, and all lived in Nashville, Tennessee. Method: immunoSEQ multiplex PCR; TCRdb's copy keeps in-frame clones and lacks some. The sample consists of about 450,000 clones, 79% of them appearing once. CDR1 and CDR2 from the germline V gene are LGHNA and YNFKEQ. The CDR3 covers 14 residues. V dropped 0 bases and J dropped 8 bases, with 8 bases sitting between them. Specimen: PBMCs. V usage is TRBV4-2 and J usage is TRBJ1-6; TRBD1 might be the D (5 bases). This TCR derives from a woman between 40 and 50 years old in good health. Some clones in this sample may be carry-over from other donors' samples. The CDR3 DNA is TGTGCCAGCAGCCAAGATTTAGGGGATTCACCCCTCCACTTT. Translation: CASSQDLGDSPLHF.